This T cell receptor (beta chain) was recovered during a study of blood T cell repertoires in COVID-19. This CDR3 has 15 residues. Germline CDR1 reads SGHTA; CDR2 reads FQGTGA. V lost 2 bases, J lost 6 bases, and 5 bases stayed unmatched. Original processing methods: Reference gene primer amplification gave nucleated cell count estimates. This table comes from immunoSEQ multiplex PCR, and its TCRdb copy is limited to in-frame clones, with some not included. V and J calls and clone size are given by that table; D and trimming were obtained from the DNA. The sample comprises 360,000 or so clones, almost 90% of which are singletons, and around 6.3% rests with the top ten.

The sequence was obtained from a man aged 18 to 29 with active or convalescent COVID-19. Sample: peripheral blood. The chain joins TRBV7-3 to TRBJ1-1, with 11 bases lining up with TRBD1. The CDR3 loop is CASSLQGQGDAEAFF. CDR3 nucleotide sequence: TGTGCCAGCAGCTTACAGGGACAGGGGGACGCTGAAGCTTTCTTT.